The rows below give T cell receptor beta chains drawn from one sample of a study of blood T cell repertoires in COVID-19. Sequencing was performed with immunoSEQ multiplex PCR; in TCRdb, only in-frame clones are kept and a portion is missing. This table has about 210,000 clones, 80% to 90% appearing once. Sequencing input: PBMCs or T cells enriched from blood (not recorded which). The receptors originated from a woman aged 40 to 55 with acute COVID-19. The CDR3 runs from the conserved cysteine through the conserved F or W. The D gene is left open where the match is weak. Size tells how often a clone was seen (once, few, many) or the class of an expanded clone, and some rows leave it out.

J: TRBJ2-5; D: .; size: once; V: TRBV28; DNA: TGTGCCAGCAGTTCCTCCCAGAAGGAGACCCAGTACTTC; CDR3: CASSSSQKETQYF
J: TRBJ2-1; D: TRBD1; size: .; V: TRBV5-1; DNA: TGCGCCAGCAGCCGACAGGGGTATGAGCAGTTCTTC; CDR3: CASSRQGYEQFF
J: TRBJ1-5; D: .; size: .; V: TRBV28; DNA: TGTGCCAGTCATAATCAGCGTAGCAATCAGCCCCAGCATTTT; CDR3: CASHNQRSNQPQHF
J: TRBJ2-7; D: TRBD2; size: .; V: TRBV28; DNA: TGTGCCAGCAGTTCTGGGACTAGCGGGAGTCGAGGTGAGCAGTACTTC; CDR3: CASSSGTSGSRGEQYF
J: TRBJ2-7; D: .; size: .; V: TRBV28; DNA: TGTGCCAGCAGTTTTGGGGGGAGCCGTTCCTACGAGCAGTACTTC; CDR3: CASSFGGSRSYEQYF
J: TRBJ2-7; D: TRBD2; size: .; V: TRBV5-6; DNA: TGTGCCAGCAGCTCCCCGCCCGGTACGCTAGCGGGTGGCCACGAGCAGTACTTC; CDR3: CASSSPPGTLAGGHEQYF
J: TRBJ2-2; D: TRBD1; size: .; V: TRBV28; DNA: TGTGCCAGCAGTGGCCGGGACAGGGTCTATTCAGGGGAGCTGTTTTTT; CDR3: CASSGRDRVYSGELFF
J: TRBJ2-5; D: TRBD1; size: .; V: TRBV18; DNA: TGTGCCAGCTCCACGGACAGGCTCCAAGAGACCCAGTACTTC; CDR3: CASSTDRLQETQYF
J: TRBJ1-3; D: .; size: .; V: TRBV7-2; DNA: TGTGCCAGCAGCTTAATTGACACCCGAAACACCATATATTTT; CDR3: CASSLIDTRNTIYF
J: TRBJ1-1; D: TRBD1; size: .; V: TRBV7-2; DNA: TGTGCCAGCAGCTCCGGGACAGGGGGCTATTGGGCTTTCTTT; CDR3: CASSSGTGGYWAFF
J: TRBJ1-5; D: .; size: .; V: TRBV18; DNA: TGTGCCAGCTCACCGGGCTATAGCAATCAGCCCCAGCATTTT; CDR3: CASSPGYSNQPQHF
J: TRBJ2-2; D: .; size: .; V: TRBV7-8; DNA: TGTGCCAGCAGCTTTTACGGGAGTGTTCAAAGGGCCGGGGAGCTGTTTTTT; CDR3: CASSFYGSVQRAGELFF
J: TRBJ1-2; D: .; size: .; V: TRBV7-5; DNA: TGTGTCAGAAGCTTTTCCCCCCTGAGGGTTGACTATGGCTACACCTTC; CDR3: CVRSFSPLRVDYGYTF
J: TRBJ1-2; D: TRBD1; size: .; V: TRBV4-3; DNA: TGCGCCAGCAGCCAAGGCTCCGGGACAGGGACCGTCTATGGCTACACCTTC; CDR3: CASSQGSGTGTVYGYTF
J: TRBJ1-2; D: .; size: .; V: TRBV28; DNA: TGTGCCAGCAGCTCAGGGGCCGACTATGGCTACACCTTC; CDR3: CASSSGADYGYTF
J: TRBJ1-6; D: .; size: .; V: TRBV3-1/TRBV3-2; DNA: TGTGCCAGCAGCCAATCGCAGGGGAATTCACCCCTCCACTTT; CDR3: CASSQSQGNSPLHF
J: TRBJ2-1; D: TRBD2; size: once; V: TRBV19; DNA: TGTGCCAGTAGCCCACTAGCGGGAGTTCTCAATGAGCAGTTCTTC; CDR3: CASSPLAGVLNEQFF
J: TRBJ1-2; D: .; size: once; V: TRBV4-3; DNA: TGCGCCAGCAGCCAAGCTGGGCACTACTATGGCTACACCTTC; CDR3: CASSQAGHYYGYTF
J: TRBJ1-2; D: TRBD1; size: .; V: TRBV2; DNA: TGTGCCAGCAGTGGGGGGGACAGACTCTATGGCTACACCTTC; CDR3: CASSGGDRLYGYTF
J: TRBJ2-1; D: TRBD1; size: .; V: TRBV5-1; DNA: TGCGCCAGCAGCTTGGCGGGACAGTCACCCTACAATGAGCAGTTCTTC; CDR3: CASSLAGQSPYNEQFF
J: TRBJ2-1; D: .; size: .; V: TRBV2; DNA: TGTGCCGCTGGGCCTACAAGCTCCTACAATGAGCAGTTCTTC; CDR3: CAAGPTSSYNEQFF
J: TRBJ2-7; D: .; size: .; V: TRBV28; DNA: TGTGCCAGCAGTGCTAGAACTCAAATTACCTACGAGCAGTACTTC; CDR3: CASSARTQITYEQYF
J: TRBJ1-2; D: .; size: .; V: TRBV28; DNA: TGTGCCAGCAGTTTGGACCCTGGGAGAGGCTACACCTTC; CDR3: CASSLDPGRGYTF
J: TRBJ1-1; D: .; size: .; V: TRBV14; DNA: TGTGCCAGCAGCCAAAAAACCGGGAGACCCACATCTGAAGCTTTCTTT; CDR3: CASSQKTGRPTSEAFF
J: TRBJ2-5; D: .; size: .; V: TRBV18; DNA: TGTGCCAGCCACCAGGGGAAAGAGACCCAGTACTTC; CDR3: CASHQGKETQYF
J: TRBJ2-4; D: .; size: .; V: TRBV19; DNA: TGTGCCAGTAGTAACCAGGGATCGGACATTCAGTACTTC; CDR3: CASSNQGSDIQYF
J: TRBJ2-5; D: .; size: .; V: TRBV11-2; DNA: TGTGCCAGCAGCTTATCCCCTAAACGGGAGACCCAGTACTTC; CDR3: CASSLSPKRETQYF
J: TRBJ2-2; D: .; size: few; V: TRBV7-7; DNA: TGTGCCAGCAGCCTCACAGGGTACGCCGGGGAGCTGTTTTTT; CDR3: CASSLTGYAGELFF
J: TRBJ2-5; D: TRBD1; size: .; V: TRBV19; DNA: TGTGCCAGTAGTTTGGGACAGGGGGCATTAGAGACCCAGTACTTC; CDR3: CASSLGQGALETQYF
J: TRBJ1-1; D: .; size: .; V: TRBV10-3; DNA: TGTGCCATCAGTGAGTCGGGAGGGCAAAACACTGAAGCTTTCTTT; CDR3: CAISESGGQNTEAFF
J: TRBJ2-7; D: .; size: .; V: TRBV28; DNA: TGTGCCAGCAGTTTAAGTGGACTCACCTACCACGAGCAGTACTTC; CDR3: CASSLSGLTYHEQYF
J: TRBJ2-1; D: .; size: .; V: TRBV28; DNA: TGTGCCAGCAGTCGACCGGGGGAACCTAACAATGAGCAGTTCTTC; CDR3: CASSRPGEPNNEQFF
J: TRBJ2-7; D: TRBD2; size: .; V: TRBV6-2/TRBV6-3; DNA: TGTGCCAGCAGTCGGACTAGTACCTACGAGCAGTACTTC; CDR3: CASSRTSTYEQYF
J: TRBJ2-5; D: TRBD2; size: .; V: TRBV5-6; DNA: TGTGCCAGCAGCTGGGGATGGCCTAGCGGGCAAGAGACCCAGTACTTC; CDR3: CASSWGWPSGQETQYF
J: TRBJ2-5; D: TRBD2; size: .; V: TRBV27; DNA: TGTGCCAGCAAAAGACTAGCGGGAGGGGAAGAGACCCAGTACTTC; CDR3: CASKRLAGGEETQYF
J: TRBJ2-7; D: .; size: .; V: TRBV28; DNA: TGTGCCAGCAGTTTATGTAGTGTCTCCCCCCGTCCCACCCTCATCTCCTACGAGCAGTACTTC; CDR3: CASSLCSVSPRPTLISYEQYF
J: TRBJ2-3; D: .; size: .; V: TRBV2; DNA: TGTGCCAGCAGTGTGTATGGGCTGAGCACAGATACGCAGTATTTT; CDR3: CASSVYGLSTDTQYF
J: TRBJ2-3; D: .; size: .; V: TRBV5-8; DNA: TGTGCCAGCAGCATATACTCGACAGATACGCAGTATTTT; CDR3: CASSIYSTDTQYF
J: TRBJ1-5; D: TRBD1; size: .; V: TRBV24-1; DNA: TGTGCCACCAGTGACCCTCGACAGGGGGCTACCAATCAGCCCCAGCATTTT; CDR3: CATSDPRQGATNQPQHF
J: TRBJ2-3; D: TRBD2; size: .; V: TRBV27; DNA: TGTGCCAGCAGTTTACGGCGGCGGGAGTGGGCAGATACGCAGTATTTT; CDR3: CASSLRRREWADTQYF
J: TRBJ1-1; D: .; size: .; V: TRBV28; DNA: TGTGCCAGCAGTTTAGGGCTCCAGTCTGCGGCGGGAGCTTTCTTT; CDR3: CASSLGLQSAAGAFF
J: TRBJ2-1; D: .; size: .; V: TRBV20-1; DNA: TGCAGTGCACTCAAGCACAATGAGCAGTTCTTC; CDR3: CSALKHNEQFF
J: TRBJ1-3; D: TRBD1; size: .; V: TRBV18; DNA: TGTGCCAGCTCAACCGGGACAGGAATCTCTGGAAACACCATATATTTT; CDR3: CASSTGTGISGNTIYF
J: TRBJ2-1; D: TRBD1; size: .; V: TRBV11-3; DNA: TGTGCCAGCAGCTTAGACTCCTGGGGACAGGGGTCTTACAATGAGCAGTTCTTC; CDR3: CASSLDSWGQGSYNEQFF
J: TRBJ2-1; D: TRBD1; size: .; V: TRBV18; DNA: TGTGCCAGCTCCCCGACAGGGAATGAGCAGTTCTTC; CDR3: CASSPTGNEQFF
J: TRBJ1-1; D: TRBD1; size: .; V: TRBV7-2; DNA: TGTGCCAGCAGCGCGACAGGGACACATGAAGCTTTCTTT; CDR3: CASSATGTHEAFF
J: TRBJ2-1; D: .; size: .; V: TRBV28; DNA: TGTGCCAGCAGCCCCCGGGGAAGGGGGTACAATGAGCAGTTCTTC; CDR3: CASSPRGRGYNEQFF
J: TRBJ2-1; D: TRBD2; size: once; V: TRBV11-2; DNA: TGTGCCAGCAGCTTAGCACTAGCGGGAGAGACGGTCGGTTACAATGAGCAGTTCTTC; CDR3: CASSLALAGETVGYNEQFF
J: TRBJ2-1; D: .; size: .; V: TRBV11-3; DNA: TGTGCCAGCAGCTTCCCTCCCTACAATGAGCAGTTCTTC; CDR3: CASSFPPYNEQFF
J: TRBJ2-7; D: .; size: .; V: TRBV2; DNA: TGTGCCAGCAGCGGGACTCCGAGCTCCTACGAGCAGTACTTC; CDR3: CASSGTPSSYEQYF
J: TRBJ1-1; D: TRBD1; size: .; V: TRBV28; DNA: TGTGCCAGCAGTTTTAGGGGACAGCTGAACACTGAAGCTTTCTTT; CDR3: CASSFRGQLNTEAFF
J: TRBJ2-6; D: TRBD1; size: .; V: TRBV19; DNA: TGTGCCAGTAGTTTCCAGGGGGCGCGTAAGTCTGGGGCCAACGTCCTGACTTTC; CDR3: CASSFQGARKSGANVLTF
J: TRBJ2-1; D: TRBD2; size: few; V: TRBV27; DNA: TGTGCCAGCAGGGTCATAGCGGGAGGGTACAATGAGCAGTTCTTC; CDR3: CASRVIAGGYNEQFF
J: TRBJ2-2; D: .; size: .; V: TRBV9; DNA: TGTGCCAGCAGCGTAGCCGCCGGATGGGCCACCGGGGAGCTGTTTTTT; CDR3: CASSVAAGWATGELFF
J: TRBJ1-2; D: .; size: .; V: TRBV18; DNA: TGTGCCAGCTCACTAAGTTCGCGTGAAGGCTACACCTTC; CDR3: CASSLSSREGYTF